The 14 T cell receptor beta chains listed next were all sequenced from one sample in a study of cytomegalovirus exposure and HLA in healthy donors. The primer mix had 60 Vbeta and 13 Jbeta primers. Assay: immunoSEQ multiplex PCR; the TCRdb copy retains only in-frame clones and omits some. The sample yields 120,000 or so clones, over 70% seen once. The sequenced sample was PBMCs. Receptor source: a woman aged 45 to 65 in good health and CMV-seronegative.

The V and J genes are TRBV7-2 and TRBJ1-1; D uncertain. V lost 7 bases and J lost 1, with 10 bases in between. The CDR3 sequence is 13 residues long. Germline V gene sequence: CDR1 SGHTA, CDR2 FQGNSA. DNA for the CDR3: TGTGCCAGCACTCTAAACAGGAACACTGAAGCTTTCTTT. It yields the protein CASTLNRNTEAFF.

V and J are TRBV19 and TRBJ2-2, with 12 positions matching TRBD2. With 1 base clipped from V and 0 bases from J, the junction kept 9 bases outside the gene matches. Germline assignment: CDR1 LNHDA and CDR2 SQIVND (reference sequence). There are 20 residues in the CDR3. The CDR3 loop is CASSIASASGRESNTGELFF. The CDR3 DNA follows: TGTGCCAGTAGTATAGCGAGCGCTAGCGGGAGGGAATCGAACACCGGGGAGCTGTTTTTT. The full variable domain, rest sourced from reference TRBV19 and TRBJ2-2, is DGGITQSPKYLFRKEGQNVTLSCEQNLNHDAMYWYRQDPGQGLRLIYYSQIVNDFQKGDIAEGYSVSREKKESFPLTVTSAQKNPTAFYLCASSIASASGRESNTGELFFGEGSRLTVL.

This clone was counted only a few times. The chain employs TRBV18 and TRBJ2-2; D may be TRBD1 (5 bases). V was cut by 2 bases and J by 0 bases, with 16 bases left in between. CDR1 and CDR2 (germline): KGHSH, LQKENI. The CDR3 runs 18 residues. Here the CDR3 DNA reads TGTGCCAGCTCACCAAGGGGCAGGGTCTCGACGAACACCGGGGAGCTGTTTTTT. It is translated as CASSPRGRVSTNTGELFF.

The V gene is TRBV7-9, the J gene TRBJ2-1, with a possible D match to TRBD1 (5 bases). Trimming removed 5 bases at V and 11 bases at J, with 13 bases between. Germline values: CDR1 SEHNR, CDR2 FQNEAQ (reference sequence). There are 12 residues in the CDR3. The CDR3 region has the DNA TGTGCCAGCAGCATCGACAGAAGTCAGCAGTTCTTC. The encoded protein is CASSIDRSQQFF.

V and J are TRBV18 and TRBJ2-7, with 7 bases that match TRBD1. This CDR3 has 14 amino acids. With V trimmed by 3 bases and J by 5 bases, 7 bases remained unmatched. Germline CDR1 and CDR2: KGHSH and LQKENI. CDR3 sequence: CASSPPQGFNEQYF. Written as DNA, the CDR3 is TGTGCCAGCTCACCGCCACAGGGGTTCAACGAGCAGTACTTC.

The gene calls are TRBV28 and TRBJ2-1; 12 nucleotides match TRBD2. The V gene end was trimmed by 4 bases and the J gene end by 0 bases; junction bases not matched to a gene: 7. The CDR3 runs 18 residues. CDR1 and CDR2 (germline): MDHEN, SYDVKM. CDR3: CASSSPTSGSGSYNEQFF. For the CDR3, the DNA is TGTGCCAGCAGTTCCCCGACTAGCGGGAGTGGCTCCTACAATGAGCAGTTCTTC.

In this sample, this clone turned up a few times. This chain joins TRBV30 and TRBJ1-4, with 9 positions matching TRBD1. Germline loops: CDR1 GTSNPN, CDR2 SVGIG (reference sequence). This CDR3 region has 13 residues. Trimming cost V 4 bases and J 7 bases; bases outside gene matches: 4. The CDR3 DNA reads as TGTGCCTGGATCGACAGGGGGGGTGAAAAACTGTTTTTT. Translating gives CAWIDRGGEKLFF.

The chain combines TRBV11-2 with TRBJ2-5; TRBD2 aligns across 10 bases. The V segment lost 7 bases and the J segment 2 bases; nucleotides outside the gene matches: 7. Germline-derived CDR1 and CDR2 are SGHAT and FQNNGV. This CDR3 is 15 amino acids long. This CDR3 is CASTRLAGEQETQYF. The DNA for the CDR3 is TGTGCCAGCACCCGGCTAGCGGGAGAACAAGAGACCCAGTACTTC. The full variable domain, its missing parts supplied by reference TRBV11-2 and TRBJ2-5, is EAGVAQSPRYKIIEKRQSVAFWCNPISGHATLYWYQQILGQGPKLLIQFQNNGVVDDSQLPKDRFSAERLKGVDSTLKIQPAKLEDSAVYLCASTRLAGEQETQYFGPGTRLLVL.

The chain couples TRBV12-5 to TRBJ2-1; D gene unclear. Trimming removed 6 bases from V and 9 bases from J, with 12 bases in between. This CDR3 is built from 12 residues. Germline CDR1 is LGHNT and CDR2 is FRNRAP. The CDR3: CASGHGDFEQFF. The CDR3 nucleotides are TGTGCTAGTGGCCATGGAGACTTTGAGCAGTTCTTC.

The V gene is TRBV28, the J gene TRBJ1-5, with D possibly matching TRBD1 (6 bases). CDR3 length: 13 amino acids. V lost 4 bases, J lost 10 bases, and 14 bases lay in between. Germline values: CDR1 MDHEN, CDR2 SYDVKM. CDR3 DNA: TGTGCCAGCAGTTCCCCAGGGGTCGTACCCCAGCATTTT. Its protein product is CASSSPGVVPQHF.

J is TRBJ1-1 and V is TRBV30; 9 bases are a match to TRBD1. Germline CDR1 is GTSNPN and CDR2 is SVGIG (reference sequence). With 2 bases clipped from V and 4 bases from J, the junction kept 17 bases outside the gene matches. The CDR3 totals 18 residues. The CDR3 DNA reads TGTGCCTGGAGTTCCGACGCGGGACAGGGCACTCTATTCACTGAAGCTTTCTTT. It yields the protein CAWSSDAGQGTLFTEAFF.

Remarks on this clone: One junction end disagrees with the germline gene, perhaps due to a read error. The rearrangement links TRBV7-9 to TRBJ1-4; 7 bases match TRBD1. CDR1 is SEHNR and CDR2 is FQNEAQ in the germline V gene (reference sequence). The CDR3 length is 18 residues. CDR3 sequence: CSSSLGGGGRRTNEKLFF. The CDR3 DNA sequence: TGTTCCAGCAGCTTAGGGGGCGGGGGGCGAAGAACTAATGAAAAACTGTTTTTT.

The V and J genes are TRBV15 and TRBJ1-6; TRBD1 might be the D (5 bases). Germline V CDR1 and CDR2: LNHNV, YYDKDF (reference sequence). Between the trimmed V and J ends, which lost 6 bases and 5 bases, there was a span of 11 bases. The CDR3 covers 14 residues. The CDR3 reads CATSRGLNNSPLHF. The CDR3 bases are TGTGCCACCAGTAGGGGACTGAATAATTCACCCCTCCACTTT.

This rearrangement joins TRBV5-6 to TRBJ1-2; TRBD1 is a possible D gene (6 bases). Germline assignment: CDR1 SGHDT and CDR2 YYEEEE. The germline V and J ends were trimmed by 4 bases and 8 bases, with 21 bases remaining between them. The CDR3 length is 15 residues. The CDR3 DNA follows: TGTGCCAGCAGCACTACCGGGACATCAACTCTGGGCTACACCTTC. This sequence encodes CASSTTGTSTLGYTF.